This record concerns one TCR beta chain sequence. Unique molecular identifiers were used in preparing the TCRbeta library. TCRdb passed the PCR reads through MiXCR, listing each CDR3 protein once. The sample contains some 390,000 distinct CDR3 sequences, roughly 22% of which appear only once. The sample belongs to a study of T-cell reconstitution after alpha-beta-depleted transplantation in children. The TCR comes from a human donor who donated a stem cell graft to a child with acute myeloid leukemia. The sequenced sample was PBMCs from the stem cell graft donor, obtained from the stem cell graft.

CDR3 protein: CATSDGHLPYNEQFF. CDR3 nucleotides: TGTGCCACCAGCGATGGACATCTTCCCTACAATGAGCAGTTCTTC. The chain is built from TRBV24-1 and TRBJ2-1; the D gene is possibly TRBD1 (5 bases). V gave up 7 bases and J gave up 2 bases, with 14 bases separating them. The CDR3 is 15 residues long. CDR1 and CDR2 from the germline V gene are KGHDR and SFDVKD.